Included here is one TCR beta chain sequence, with context. Its antigen is not known. This record comes from a study of T cell responses to AZD1222 COVID-19 vaccine. Study results and limitations: Spike-wide vaccine-associated CD4 TCRs dominated at 160-218 and 743-854. Donors were chiefly white British, with a greater number of females, and clonal diversity was perhaps underestimated.

This table comes from immunoSEQ multiplex PCR, and its TCRdb copy is limited to in-frame clones, with some not included. The sample has some 180,000 clones, 85% to 90% seen once. Trimming took 3 bases from V and 0 from J, leaving 12 bases between them. Germline V gives CDR1 MDHEN, CDR2 SYDVKM. The CDR3 is 16 residues long. This TCR was sampled from an adult in good health. This chain joins TRBV28 and TRBJ1-3, with D hard to call. The starting material was peripheral blood, obtained on day 0 of AZD1222 vaccination. CDR3 sequence reads: CASSFQGTYSGNTIYF. The CDR3 DNA reads TGTGCCAGCAGTTTCCAAGGTACCTACTCTGGAAACACCATATATTTT.